Listed here are 2 T cell receptor beta chains from one sample, sequenced in a study of blood T cells in healthy people across ages. A second PCR of roughly 6 to 12 cycles used a sample-barcoded 5' primer and a J-beta primer mix. A single record per CDR3 protein comes from TCRdb applying MiXCR to the 5' RACE reads. The sample has 760,000 or so distinct CDR3 sequences, 20% to 25% seen once. In addition, the sample was reused for a study of T cells of mothers and their children.

Sequenced input: blood. These receptors originate from a boy younger than 18 in good health.

The chain combines TRBV6-1 with TRBJ2-1, with 12 nucleotides matching TRBD2. The germline V gene encodes CDR1 MNHNS and CDR2 SASEGT. The CDR3 has 16 residues. J gave up 3 bases and V 6 bases, and 6 bases lay outside the gene matches. Here the CDR3 DNA reads TGTGCCAGCAGCGGAAGACTAGCGGGGGACTACAATGAGCAGTTCTTC. As protein: CASSGRLAGDYNEQFF.

This clonotype was detected a few times. The gene calls are TRBV2 and TRBJ2-5; 7 bases line up with TRBD1. Near its end, the DNA agrees better with TRBJ2-7, so the J call may be wrong. This CDR3 is 12 amino acids long. Per the germline V gene, CDR1 is SNHLY and CDR2 is FYNNEI. The CDR3 DNA reads TGTGCCAGAGTCGACAGGGTCGGCGAGCAGTACTTC. This gives the protein CARVDRVGEQYF.